In this sample, the clone carrying this TCR beta chain turned up a few times. Only in-frame clones appear in the TCRdb table, and some are missing; sequencing was by immunoSEQ multiplex PCR. The sample carries a few hundred thousand clones, around 89% recorded once. These data come from a study of blood T cell repertoires in COVID-19. The CDR3 totals 15 residues. Trimming left V 5 bases short and J 2 bases short, with 13 bases between. CDR1 is SEHNR and CDR2 is FQNEAQ in the germline V gene (reference sequence). This chain uses TRBV7-9 with TRBJ1-3; D may be TRBD1 (5 bases). The TCR originated in a woman in her 30s with COVID-19, enrolled during active disease. Sequencing input: peripheral blood. In nucleotides, the CDR3 is TGTGCCAGCAGCCCCTTACAGGACGCTGGAAACACCATATATTTT. This codes for CASSPLQDAGNTIYF.